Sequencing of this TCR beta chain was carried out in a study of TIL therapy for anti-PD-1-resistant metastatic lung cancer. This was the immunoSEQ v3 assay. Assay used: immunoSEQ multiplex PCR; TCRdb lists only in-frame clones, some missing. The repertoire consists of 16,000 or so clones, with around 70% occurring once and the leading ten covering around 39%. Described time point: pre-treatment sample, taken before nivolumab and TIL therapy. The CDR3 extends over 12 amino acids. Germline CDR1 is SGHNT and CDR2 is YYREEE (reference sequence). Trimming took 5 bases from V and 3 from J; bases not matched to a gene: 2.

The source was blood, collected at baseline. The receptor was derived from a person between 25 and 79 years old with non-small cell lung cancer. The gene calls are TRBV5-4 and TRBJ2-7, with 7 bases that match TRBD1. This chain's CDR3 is CASRGDSYEQYF. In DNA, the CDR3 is TGTGCCAGCAGGGGGGACAGCTACGAGCAGTACTTC.